The text below deals with one T cell receptor (beta chain). The repertoire was sequenced with immunoSEQ multiplex PCR; TCRdb's copy has only in-frame clones and lacks some. Counted here are 60,000 to 70,000 clones, approximately 88% occurring once; the ten biggest clones make up about 15%. V dropped 2 bases and J dropped 6; count of bases not matched to a gene: 5. CDR1 KGHSH and CDR2 LQKENI come from the germline V gene. The CDR3 consists of 15 residues. The data were obtained in a study of PD-1 blockade in mismatch repair-deficient tumors. The source material was peripheral blood, sampled 52 weeks after starting pembrolizumab. J is TRBJ2-3 and V is TRBV18; 10 bases agree with TRBD2. This clonotype was obtained from an adult with mismatch repair-deficient cancer. The CDR3 reads CASSPTGLASDTQYF. DNA for the CDR3: TGTGCCAGCTCACCAACGGGACTAGCGTCCGATACGCAGTATTTT.